This T cell receptor beta chain was profiled in a study of blood T cell repertoires in COVID-19 (dated by TCRdb to about 2020). At the level of the whole study: The collaborator samples originated in the United States, Italy and Spain and spanned the acute and convalescent phases of COVID-19. The prospective study material was composed of cDNA or gDNA derived from T cells, B-cell-depleted T cells, or PBMCs. Deeply sampled blood TCRbeta repertoires from subjects exposed to, actively infected with, or recovered from COVID-19 were included in the dataset. The repertoires were released in a freely available public database meant as a resource for research on the immune response to SARS-CoV-2. Samples came from the ongoing ImmuneRACE study (first 160 participants) plus 1,254 subjects from 6 global collaborators. Sample metadata almost always included a de-identified subject ID, COVID-19 status, age in years and sex. Where available, HLA class I and class II types were taken from metadata supplied by the sample provider and were not determined by assay-based typing.

Enrolling through a virtual design, the prospective study's participants ranged in age from about 18 to 89 years and lived across roughly 24 United States geographic areas. In the prospective study, participants were assigned to cohorts based on the clinical history participants reported in a screening survey and a study questionnaire. Mobile phlebotomists in the prospective study collected whole blood, serum and a nasopharyngeal or oropharyngeal swab from every participant. Prospective study participants could optionally give additional blood draws and questionnaires over a roughly 2-month period. Blood samples from the prospective study were shipped frozen or at room temperature prior to DNA extraction. TCRbeta CDR3 regions were amplified from genomic DNA by means of the immunoSEQ Assay, a bias-controlled multiplex PCR. The paper's processing steps were these. Nucleated cell counts per sample were estimated from amplification of reference gene primers within the assay. To quantify the absolute abundance of each unique TCRbeta CDR3 rearrangement, sequence reads were collapsed and filtered. For each sample, productive Simpson clonality was calculated as the square root of Simpson's diversity index over productive rearrangements. TCRdb's version of the immuneACCESS table is confined to in-frame rearrangements and falls short of the full clone set. An unresolved V gene accounts for under half of the shortfall where checked; the remainder is of unknown origin. V, J and clone size derive from that table, while D and trimming were established from the DNA sequence. The table for this sample lists about 140,000 clones; approximately 88% of them were counted only once. The top ten clones comprise about 5.5% of the sample.

The study at large found these results: The quantity of clinical and demographic metadata differed by source and by participant and was supplied without curation.

The V end loses 7 bases and the J end loses 4 bases, and a stretch of 11 bases separates them. In the germline V gene (reference sequence), CDR1 corresponds to LNHDA and CDR2 to SQIVND. Spanning cysteine to phenylalanine, the CDR3 consists of 13 amino acids. Only the CDR3 DNA stays, 39 bases, in frame from base 1. A note on this clone: Its target antigen remains unknown. No base-level quality is on record; no much larger clone is a single base apart.

The TCR was taken from a man aged 40-55 years with acute COVID-19. The sequenced material came from PBMCs or T cells enriched from blood (not recorded which). Recombination linked TRBV19 to TRBJ1-5; there is no confident call for the D gene. This receptor carries the CDR3 CASNRQKNQPQHF. DNA sequence: TGTGCCAGTAATCGCCAGAAAAATCAGCCCCAGCATTTT. Extended through the reference TRBV19 and TRBJ1-5 proteins, this CDR3 yields the full variable domain: DGGITQSPKYLFRKEGQNVTLSCEQNLNHDAMYWYRQDPGQGLRLIYYSQIVNDFQKGDIAEGYSVSREKKESFPLTVTSAQKNPTAFYLCASNRQKNQPQHFGDGTRLSIL.